Listed below are T cell receptor beta chains from one sample, sequenced in a study of graft-versus-host responses after intestinal transplantation. Their specific antigens are unknown. Measured with immunoSEQ multiplex PCR; TCRdb has only the in-frame clones, and not every one. The data hold more than 80,000 clones, with 88% observed a single time. The sample in question was unstimulated CD4+ T cells sorted from spleen or lymph node cells, obtained before transplant. All receptors come from a human donor who was the organ donor for an intestinal transplant. Each CDR3 is given with its conserved first and last residue. Each record gives: clone size, V gene, CDR3 length, J gene, D gene, CDR3 DNA, CDR3 protein. D genes are given only for firm matches. Rows may omit the clone size; those that give it use once, few, many or a size class.

>-|TRBV27|16|TRBJ2-2|-
TGTGCCAGCAAACGCGGGGCCAATAGGAACACCGGGGAGCTGTTTTTT
CASKRGANRNTGELFF
>-|TRBV4-1|16|TRBJ2-2|TRBD2
TGCGCCAGCAGCCAGGGACTAGCGGGCTCCACCGGGGAGCTGTTTTTT
CASSQGLAGSTGELFF
>-|TRBV5-1|17|TRBJ1-1|-
TGCGCCAGCAGCTCGAACCCCAGGGGCCTTGAGAACACTGAAGCTTTCTTT
CASSSNPRGLENTEAFF
>-|TRBV19|14|TRBJ2-5|-
TGTGCCAGTAGTATAGACGCCCTCTCGGTAACCCAGTACTTC
CASSIDALSVTQYF
>-|TRBV9|15|TRBJ1-3|-
TGTGCCAGCACCTTCGCGGGGGACTCTGGAAACACCATATATTTT
CASTFAGDSGNTIYF
>-|TRBV5-1|12|TRBJ2-1|-
TGCGCCAGCAGCTGGGGGGGGGCTGAGCAGTTCTTC
CASSWGGAEQFF
>-|TRBV7-2|16|TRBJ2-7|-
TGTGCCAGCAGCTCCGACTCTAACTTACCCTCCTACGAGCAGTACTTC
CASSSDSNLPSYEQYF
>-|TRBV19|10|TRBJ1-2|-
TGTGCCAGTAGTCACAATGGCTACACCTTC
CASSHNGYTF
>-|TRBV7-9|14|TRBJ1-4|TRBD1
TGTGCCAGCGGCTACAGGGGGCGGAATGAAAAACTGTTTTTT
CASGYRGRNEKLFF
>-|TRBV7-8|13|TRBJ2-7|-
TGTGCCAGCGGGGACTGGCGTAACCCGGAGCAGTACTTC
CASGDWRNPEQYF
>-|TRBV5-1|15|TRBJ1-6|-
TGCGCCAGCAGCTTGGTAGCAGGGTGGGGTTCACCCCTCCACTTT
CASSLVAGWGSPLHF
>-|TRBV2|13|TRBJ1-1|-
TGTGCCAGCACCCCCCTAGAGAACACTGAAGCTTTCTTT
CASTPLENTEAFF
>-|TRBV4-2|17|TRBJ2-5|TRBD2
TGTGCCAGCAGCCAAGGTAGCGGGGCGTGGGTAGGTGAGACCCAGTACTTC
CASSQGSGAWVGETQYF
>-|TRBV5-1|15|TRBJ2-1|-
TGCGCCAGCAGCCCCTCGGGCTTAGGGGGGGATGAGCAGTTCTTC
CASSPSGLGGDEQFF
>-|TRBV7-8|18|TRBJ2-3|TRBD2
TGTGCCAGCAGCTTAGAGGGGCGGCTAGCGGGAGGGAGAGATACGCAGTATTTT
CASSLEGRLAGGRDTQYF
>-|TRBV5-1|16|TRBJ2-1|TRBD2
TGCGCCAGCAGCCCCTTGGCCAGCGGGGGGGCCCGAGAGCAGTTCTTC
CASSPLASGGAREQFF
>-|TRBV7-2|17|TRBJ2-1|TRBD2
TGTGCCAGCAGCTTTAGAGGGAGCGGGGGGGCCCTAGATGAGCAGTTCTTC
CASSFRGSGGALDEQFF
>-|TRBV11-1|14|TRBJ2-1|-
TGTGCCAGCAGCTTCGGGGTAGTGGAGGGGGAGCAGTTCTTC
CASSFGVVEGEQFF
>-|TRBV19|17|TRBJ2-5|TRBD2
TGTGCCAGTAGTACCGGACTAGCGGGGGGGCATACGGTGACCCAGTACTTC
CASSTGLAGGHTVTQYF
>-|TRBV6-1|13|TRBJ2-3|-
TGTGCCAGCGCAATGTCGCGGGGAGATACGCAGTATTTT
CASAMSRGDTQYF
>few|TRBV4-3|14|TRBJ2-6|-
TGCGCCAGCAGCCTCCTTGTGGGGGCCAACGTCCTGACTTTC
CASSLLVGANVLTF
>few|TRBV2|13|TRBJ2-1|TRBD2
TGTGCCAGCATACCGCTAGAGCGGGGTGAGCAGTTCTTC
CASIPLERGEQFF
>-|TRBV4-1|15|TRBJ2-1|TRBD2
TGCGCCAGCAGCCACCAGGGAGGGTCCAACAATGAGCAGTTCTTC
CASSHQGGSNNEQFF
>-|TRBV12-5|15|TRBJ2-5|TRBD2
TGTGCTAGTGGTTTGGGAGCGGGAGGGCAAGAGACCCAGTACTTC
CASGLGAGGQETQYF
>-|TRBV6-5|15|TRBJ2-5|TRBD2
TGTGCCAGCAGTTCCGGACTAGCGGGAGCAGAGACCCAGTACTTC
CASSSGLAGAETQYF
>-|TRBV7-2|16|TRBJ2-5|TRBD2
TGTGCCAGCACGAAAATAACTAGCGGACCTCAAGAGACCCAGTACTTC
CASTKITSGPQETQYF
>-|TRBV2|14|TRBJ1-2|-
TGTGCCAGCAGTGATCTAGGGTCAGGGGATGGCTACACCTTC
CASSDLGSGDGYTF
>-|TRBV6-6|14|TRBJ2-5|-
TGTGCCGGGGGACGAGGGGGGGCGGTGGAGACCCAGTACTTC
CAGGRGGAVETQYF
>-|TRBV5-4|17|TRBJ2-2|-
TGTGCCAGCAGCCCTACCGGGACCCCGCGGGGCACCGGGGAGCTGTTTTTT
CASSPTGTPRGTGELFF
>-|TRBV27|17|TRBJ2-1|TRBD2
TGTGCCAGCAGTTTAATAGTGTCTAGCGGGCTCTACAATGAGCAGTTCTTC
CASSLIVSSGLYNEQFF
>-|TRBV7-8|16|TRBJ2-3|-
TGTGCCAGCAGCCCGGGGGTGGGGTCGGGCACAGATACGCAGTATTTT
CASSPGVGSGTDTQYF
>few|TRBV6-5|15|TRBJ1-2|-
TGTGCCAGCAGATACGCCCCCGCGGGGAACTATGGCTACACCTTC
CASRYAPAGNYGYTF
>-|TRBV18|15|TRBJ2-5|TRBD2
TGTGCCAGCTCACCACCGGGGGGGATCCAAGAGACCCAGTACTTC
CASSPPGGIQETQYF
>-|TRBV21-1|17|TRBJ2-3|-
TGTGCCAGCAGCAAAGCGAATGAACAGGGGGCGGTTGATACGCAGTATTTT
CASSKANEQGAVDTQYF
>-|TRBV5-4|13|TRBJ2-5|-
TGTGCCAGCAGCTTGCATCCCGGGGAGACCCAGTACTTC
CASSLHPGETQYF
>-|TRBV7-9|14|TRBJ2-1|TRBD2
TGTGCCAGCAGCTTAATTAGCGGGTATCATTTCCAGTTCTTC
CASSLISGYHFQFF
>-|TRBV14|13|TRBJ1-2|TRBD1
TGTGCCAGCAGCCGGGGACAGAGCTATGGCTACACCTTC
CASSRGQSYGYTF
>once|TRBV5-1|15|TRBJ1-1|-
TGCGCCAGCAGCCCTCGGGGGGTTAGATTCCCTGAAGCTTTCTTT
CASSPRGVRFPEAFF
>-|TRBV14|13|TRBJ2-7|-
TGTGCCAGCAGCCAAGTTTCAGTTGGCGAGCAGTACTTC
CASSQVSVGEQYF
>once|TRBV5-4|12|TRBJ1-1|-
TGTGCCAGCAGCCTAAGACAGCCTGAAGCTTTCTTT
CASSLRQPEAFF
>-|TRBV28|14|TRBJ2-7|-
TGTGCCAGCAGTCAAACCCTAACGGGCTACGAGCAGTACTTC
CASSQTLTGYEQYF
>-|TRBV4-1|13|TRBJ2-7|-
TGCGCCAGCAGCCAAGATCGGGACTACGAGCAGTACTTC
CASSQDRDYEQYF
>-|TRBV11-3|13|TRBJ2-7|-
TGTGCCAGCAGTCGCCGCCCAGGGCACGAGCAGTACTTC
CASSRRPGHEQYF
>-|TRBV27|18|TRBJ2-2|TRBD2
TGTGCCAGCAGGCCGGGACTAGCGGGTTGGTCGTTCACCGGGGAGCTGTTTTTT
CASRPGLAGWSFTGELFF
>-|TRBV19|14|TRBJ2-1|TRBD2
TGTGCCACCCGCGCGGGAGGGCCCTTAGATGAGCAGTTCTTC
CATRAGGPLDEQFF
>-|TRBV11-3|13|TRBJ2-1|-
TGTGCCAGCAGCTCCGATCTAGGCGGTGAGCAGTTCTTC
CASSSDLGGEQFF
>-|TRBV5-6|15|TRBJ1-3|-
TGTGCCAGCAGCCCCAGGAGGGCCTCTGGAAACACCATATATTTT
CASSPRRASGNTIYF
>few|TRBV29-1|15|TRBJ2-1|TRBD2
TGCAGCGTGCCCGGGACTAGCGGAGGCCGGAATGAGCAGTTCTTC
CSVPGTSGGRNEQFF
>-|TRBV18|15|TRBJ1-3|-
TGTGCCAGCTCACCAACCCGCGGCGTAGAGAACACCATATATTTT
CASSPTRGVENTIYF
>-|TRBV25-1|14|TRBJ2-3|TRBD2
TGTGCCAGCAGTGACCCGGGAGGCGCAGATACGCAGTATTTT
CASSDPGGADTQYF
>-|TRBV5-6|13|TRBJ2-5|-
TGTGCCAGCCTCTCGAGCCCGCGGGAGACCCAGTACTTC
CASLSSPRETQYF
>once|TRBV5-1|15|TRBJ1-5|-
TGCGCCACCGGGGGTCCCACTTATAGCAATCAGCCCCAGCATTTT
CATGGPTYSNQPQHF
>-|TRBV6-1|11|TRBJ1-2|-
TGTGCCACCCGACAGGTCTATGGCTACACCTTC
CATRQVYGYTF
>-|TRBV6-5|14|TRBJ1-1|-
TGTGCCAGCAGTGCGGGGGGCTTGAACACTGAAGCTTTCTTT
CASSAGGLNTEAFF